This TCR beta chain emerged from a study of shared clonotypes between healthy human individuals. Only a few counts were recorded for this clone. The target antigen is unknown. This same CDR3 is encoded by further DNA sequences in the sample. Donors comprised only Caucasian adults living in Nashville, Tennessee. Splitting the CD4+ cells yielded a CD45RA+ naive subset and a CD45RA-negative memory subset. Genomic DNA of each subset was evenly split across several immunoSEQ plates. Here immunoSEQ multiplex PCR was the method, and the copy in TCRdb shows in-frame clones only, minus some. The sample yields approximately 640,000 clones, about three quarters seen once. Germline V gene lookup returns CDR1 DFQATT and CDR2 SNEGSKA (reference sequence). Trimming left V 6 bases short and J 5 bases short, with 8 bases between. This CDR3 spans 11 amino acids. Study conclusions and caveats: Though the depth was large, rarefaction showed that sorted-subset sequencing was incomplete.

The receptor was derived from a woman aged 25 to 39 in good health. The chain joins TRBV20-1 to TRBJ1-5; D ambiguous. The sample was memory CD4+ T cells sorted from blood. Subset in this sample: CD45RA-negative fraction. The CDR3 nucleotides are TGCAGTGCCGGAGGCCATCAGCCCCAGCATTTT. The encoded protein is CSAGGHQPQHF.